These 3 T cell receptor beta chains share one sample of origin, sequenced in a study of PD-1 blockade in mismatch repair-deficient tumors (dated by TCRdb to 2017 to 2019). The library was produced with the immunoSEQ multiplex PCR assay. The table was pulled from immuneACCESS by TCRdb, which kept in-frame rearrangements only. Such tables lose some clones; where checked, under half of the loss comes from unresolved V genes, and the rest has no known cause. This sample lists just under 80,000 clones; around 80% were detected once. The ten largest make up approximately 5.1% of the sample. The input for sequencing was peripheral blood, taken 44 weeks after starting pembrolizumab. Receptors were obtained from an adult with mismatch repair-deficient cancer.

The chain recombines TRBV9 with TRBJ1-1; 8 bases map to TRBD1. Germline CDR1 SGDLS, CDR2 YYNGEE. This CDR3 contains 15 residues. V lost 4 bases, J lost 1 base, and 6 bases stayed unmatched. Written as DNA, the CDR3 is TGTGCCAGCAGCATAACCGGGACAGGGAACACTGAAGCTTTCTTT. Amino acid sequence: CASSITGTGNTEAFF.

In DNA form, the CDR3 reads TGTGCCAGCAGTCCCTCAAGGCGGAGGGGCACAGATACGCAGTATTTT. Protein: CASSPSRRRGTDTQYF. This chain uses TRBV27 with TRBJ2-3; tentative D call: TRBD2 (6 bases). Germline V gene lookup returns CDR1 MNHEY and CDR2 SMNVEV (reference sequence). The CDR3 totals 16 residues. The V gene lost 5 bases and the J gene lost 1 base, with 16 bases spanning the gap.

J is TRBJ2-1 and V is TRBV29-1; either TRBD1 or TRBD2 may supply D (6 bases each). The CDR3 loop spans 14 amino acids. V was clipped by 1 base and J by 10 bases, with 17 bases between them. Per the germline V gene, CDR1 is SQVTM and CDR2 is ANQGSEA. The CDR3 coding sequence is TGCAGCGTTGAAGTCGGGGGCGCTCGGGGCGAGCAGTTCTTC. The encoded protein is CSVEVGGARGEQFF.